This T cell receptor beta chain was captured in a study of blood T cell repertoires in COVID-19. The Seattle patients joined while their infection was active and were tracked longitudinally afterward. This table comes from immunoSEQ multiplex PCR, and its TCRdb copy is limited to in-frame clones, with some not included. The sample includes about 230,000 clones, just over 85% of them seen just once. Sequenced sample: peripheral blood. The clonotype was recovered from a man aged 50 to 60 with COVID-19, enrolled during active disease.

CDR3 in DNA: TGTGCCAGCAGCTTCTTACAGGGAACGTCCGAGCAGTACTTC. Amino acid sequence: CASSFLQGTSEQYF. This rearrangement joins TRBV5-4 to TRBJ2-7, with a possible D match to TRBD1 (6 bases). This CDR3 is 14 amino acids long. V dropped 2 bases and J dropped 6 bases, with 15 bases sitting between them. Germline loops: CDR1 SGHNT, CDR2 YYREEE (reference sequence).